Listed here is a single TCR beta chain. The antigen is unknown. Libraries were prepared by immunoSEQ multiplex PCR; TCRdb keeps only in-frame clonotypes and omits some of them. The table includes tens of thousands of clones, approximately 85% detected once. This sample is drawn from a study of T cell responses to AZD1222 COVID-19 vaccine. Whole-study results and caveats: Donor demographics were predominantly white British with a female majority; clonal diversity may be underestimated. Vaccination with two AZD1222 doses was followed by a rise in Spike-specific TCR breadth and depth.

The CDR3 contains 15 residues. Germline V gene lookup returns CDR1 MRHNA and CDR2 SNTAGT. The germline V and J ends were trimmed by 3 bases and 7 bases, with 16 bases remaining between them. This rearrangement joins TRBV6-4 to TRBJ1-5, with a tentative D call TRBD1 (6 bases). The sample consisted of peripheral blood, taken 28 days after the second AZD1222 dose. The sequence derives from an adult who received the AZD1222 COVID-19 vaccine. DNA of the CDR3: TGTGCCAGCAGTGAGGTGGGGGGGGCTGGGCAGCCCCAGCATTTT. Translated, it gives CASSEVGGAGQPQHF.